Included here is one T cell receptor beta chain sequence, with context. This clonotype has just a few counts. Its specific antigen is unknown. Per-base quality was not reported, and no clone a single base away is much larger than it. This specimen belongs to a study of low-dose radiotherapy and immunotherapy resistance in tumors (dated 2022 in TCRdb). Background on the whole study: Cohort 1 received 0.5 Gy per fraction every 2 weeks, with a prescribed total PTV dose of 6.5 Gy. In Cohort 2, 1 Gy per fraction was delivered every two weeks, for a total of 13 Gy over 26 weeks. Patients were given nivolumab as a 240 mg flat dose every two weeks and ipilimumab at 1 mg/kg every six weeks, with both drugs delivered intravenously. Intravenous cyclophosphamide at 200 mg/m2 was administered every two weeks, one day ahead of each radiation and immunotherapy administration. Patients took aspirin 300 mg orally once daily for four cycles, starting on cycle 1 day 1. Randomization of trial participants into treatment groups was not performed. Eight patients were included in the translational analysis, namely three from the first dose cohort plus the first five from the second dose cohort.

Per the germline V gene (reference sequence), LNHDA is the CDR1 and SQIVND is the CDR2. The V end loses 4 bases and the J end loses 7 bases, and a stretch of 11 bases separates them. Including cysteine and phenylalanine, the CDR3 has 13 amino acids. CDR3 DNA is the only sequence kept; it has 39 bases, read in frame from the first base. The sample was run on an Illumina HiSeq 2500. Superscript III and a set of TRAV- and TRBV-specific primers were used to synthesize first-strand cDNA, so that both TCRalpha and TCRbeta chains were covered. TCRs were amplified for 15 to 20 PCR cycles with Phusion, using a constant-region primer paired with the adapter attached to the V primers. Amplification of the isolated mRNA was done with the MessageAmp II aRNA Amplification Kit, which involved a roughly 17-hour in vitro transcription at 37 degrees C. mRNA for TCR sequencing was isolated with the Dynabeads mRNA DIRECT Purification Kit. A second roughly 25-cycle Phusion PCR added indexed Illumina adapters, and products were purified with AMPure XP beads. Per the original workflow: Custom Perl scripts pooled TCR sequences encoding the same protein, removed out-of-frame sequences and computed each clonotype's abundance. Any TCR sequence supported by only a single read was excluded from analysis. Repertoire metrics included Shannon entropy, Gini index, clonality, richness, and frequency of TCRs shared between repertoires. TCRdb trimmed the raw reads at Q25, called clones with MiXCR and kept productive beta chains. All rows with the same CDR3 protein become a single entry with the most common DNA and genes. These V and J calls are TCRdb output, not the study's own analysis. A total of 35,000 to 50,000 distinct CDR3 sequences appear in this sample, about 25% of them only once. Roughly a tenth of the sample rests with the top ten.

In light of the paper, this sample's time point label describes: after trial treatment. Per the publication, the treatment or condition label means: LDRT plus nivolumab, ipilimumab, low-dose cyclophosphamide and aspirin (RACIN trial). The donors came from RACIN, which was a single-arm phase I dose-escalation trial that paired nivolumab and ipilimumab with aspirin, low-dose cyclophosphamide and low-dose radiotherapy. Eligible patients had advanced, TIL-negative solid tumors. The source is a male donor with prostate cancer. The chain uses TRBV19 and TRBJ2-1; a weak D assignment points to TRBD2 (5 bases agree). Material: PBMCs, obtained after low-dose radiotherapy plus immunotherapy. The DNA sequence is given as TGTGCCAGTAGTACCGGTCGGGGTAATGAGCAGTTCTTC. Its coded protein is CASSTGRGNEQFF.